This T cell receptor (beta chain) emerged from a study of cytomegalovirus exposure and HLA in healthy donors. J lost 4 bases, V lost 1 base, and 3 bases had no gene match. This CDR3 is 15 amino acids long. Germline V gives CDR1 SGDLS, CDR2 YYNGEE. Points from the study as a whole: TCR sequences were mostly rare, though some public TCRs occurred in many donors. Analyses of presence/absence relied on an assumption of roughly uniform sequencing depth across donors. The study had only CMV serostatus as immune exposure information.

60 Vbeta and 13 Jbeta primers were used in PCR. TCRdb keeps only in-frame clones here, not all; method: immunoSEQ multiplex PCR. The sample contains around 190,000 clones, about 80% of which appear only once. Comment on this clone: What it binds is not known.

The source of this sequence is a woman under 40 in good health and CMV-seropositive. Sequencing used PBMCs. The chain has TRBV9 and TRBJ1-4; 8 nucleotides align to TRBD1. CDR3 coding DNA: TGTGCCAGCAGCGTACAGGGGGCTGGTAATGAAAAACTGTTTTTT. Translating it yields CASSVQGAGNEKLFF.